The text below deals with one TCR beta chain. This sample was taken from a study of sequential checkpoint blockade in melanoma. Here immunoSEQ multiplex PCR was the method, and the copy in TCRdb shows in-frame clones only, minus some. This sample has 40,000 or so clones, with 80% to 90% found just once. The treatment denotes: randomized to nivolumab then ipilimumab (arm A) or the reverse (arm B). The receptor was isolated from a human donor with melanoma. The sequencing here drew on CD8+ T cells sorted from blood (inferred from file names), taken from a patient given nivolumab and ipilimumab in sequence.

The CDR3 protein is CASGYRGESNQPQHF. The CDR3 bases are TGTGCCAGCGGCTACAGGGGAGAGAGCAATCAGCCCCAGCATTTT. The rearrangement links TRBV6-5 to TRBJ1-5; 7 bases are a match to TRBD1. The CDR3 length is 15 residues. V was clipped by 8 bases and J by 1 base; unmatched bases: 8. Germline CDR1 and CDR2: MNHEY and SVGAGI.